This entry lists 27 T cell receptor beta chains sequenced from one sample in a study of shared clonotypes between healthy human individuals. Clones were sequenced by immunoSEQ multiplex PCR, and TCRdb holds only the in-frame ones, with some missing. The sample has 1.5 million to 2.5 million clones, less than 95% seen once; the top ten hold around 1.2%. The naive CD8 fraction comprised CD45RO-negative cells positively selected for CCR7 and excluded terminally differentiated effector memory CD45RA+ cells. The sequenced sample was naive CD8+ T cells sorted from blood. The receptor source for this set is a man between 18 and 29 years old in good health.

The genes are TRBV4-3 and TRBJ2-7; no clear D gene. In germline, CDR1 is LGHNA, CDR2 YSLEER. With 0 bases removed from V and 0 bases from J, the gap between germline ends came to 12 bases. This CDR3 region has 16 residues. CDR3 nucleotide sequence: TGCGCCAGCAGCCAAGACTCAGGAAGTAGCTCCTACGAGCAGTACTTC. Its translation: CASSQDSGSSSYEQYF.

The chain employs TRBV28 and TRBJ1-1; D uncertain. Looked up from germline, CDR1 is MDHEN and CDR2 is SYDVKM. The length of the CDR3 is 12 residues. Trimming removed 10 bases from V and 1 base from J, with 10 bases in between. The CDR3 sequence: CATRGPNTEAFF. CDR3 in DNA: TGTGCCACCCGCGGTCCGAACACTGAAGCTTTCTTT. The variable domain in full, completed from reference TRBV28 and TRBJ1-1, reads DVKVTQSSRYLVKRTGEKVFLECVQDMDHENMFWYRQDPGLGLRLIYFSYDVKMKEKGDIPEGYSVSREKKERFSLILESASTNQTSMYLCATRGPNTEAFFGQGTRLTVV.

V usage is TRBV6-1 and J usage is TRBJ1-2; D might be TRBD1 (6 bases). Germline loops: CDR1 MNHNS, CDR2 SASEGT. This CDR3 is built from 15 residues. V lost 1 base and J lost 5, with 14 bases in between. CDR3 DNA sequence: TGTGCCAGCAGTGAAGAAAGAGGGCAGGGGTATGGCTACACCTTC. Translating gives CASSEERGQGYGYTF.

The gene calls are TRBV4-2 and TRBJ1-1; possible D gene TRBD1, 6 bases. CDR1 and CDR2 (germline): LGHNA, YNFKEQ. This CDR3 contains 15 residues. V was cut by 0 bases and J by 2 bases, with 10 bases left in between. CDR3 bases: TGTGCCAGCAGCCAAGATTTGGGGGCCAACACTGAAGCTTTCTTT. It encodes CASSQDLGANTEAFF.

This chain links TRBV7-2 with TRBJ2-3; TRBD1 is a possible D gene (6 bases). The CDR3 sequence is 15 residues long. Germline V lookup: CDR1 SGHTA, CDR2 FQGNSA. V was shortened by 6 bases and J by 2 bases, with 15 bases between the two germline ends. The DNA for the CDR3 is TGTGCCAGCAGTCCCGGGACACTACTCACAGATACGCAGTATTTT. It encodes CASSPGTLLTDTQYF.

The CDR3 DNA follows: TGCGCCAGCAGCCAAGGAGGGGGCATTGGCACTGAAGCTTTCTTT. Translated: CASSQGGGIGTEAFF. This chain joins TRBV4-1 and TRBJ1-1, with TRBD1 matching 7 bases. With 1 base clipped from V and 4 bases from J, the junction kept 6 bases outside the gene matches. The CDR3 sequence is 15 residues long. Germline V gene data show CDR1 as MGHRA and CDR2 as YSYEKL.

This chain links TRBV4-1 with TRBJ1-1; no clear D gene. CDR1 and CDR2 (germline): MGHRA, YSYEKL. The V end was cut by 3 bases, the J end by 11 bases, with 22 bases between. This CDR3 has 15 residues. CDR3 in amino acids: CASSQGGGYSHHAFF. CDR3 in DNA: TGCGCCAGCAGCCAGGGAGGTGGGTATTCGCACCACGCTTTCTTT.

The rearrangement links TRBV7-9 to TRBJ2-7, with D perhaps matching TRBD1 (6 bases). This CDR3 region has 15 residues. The germline V and J ends were trimmed by 4 bases and 3 bases, with 16 bases remaining between them. Germline CDR1 is SEHNR and CDR2 is FQNEAQ (reference sequence). The CDR3 DNA sequence: TGTGCCAGCAGCTGGGCCCAGGGGTCGTTCTACGAGCAGTACTTC. Protein: CASSWAQGSFYEQYF. Drawing the rest from reference TRBV7-9 and TRBJ2-7, the complete variable domain is DTGVSQNPRHKITKRGQNVTFRCDPISEHNRLYWYRQTLGQGPEFLTYFQNEAQLEKSRLLSDRFSAERPKGSFSTLEIQRTEQGDSAMYLCASSWAQGSFYEQYFGPGTRLTVT.

This clone was recorded once. The rearrangement joins TRBV5-1 to TRBJ2-3; no firm D call. Germline V CDR1 and CDR2: SGHRS, YFSETQ. The V and J ends lost 0 bases and 6 bases respectively, with 14 bases between them. The CDR3 is made up of 15 amino acids. The CDR3 nucleotides read TGCGCCAGCAGCTTGGTTAAGGGAAGTGAGGATACGCAGTATTTT. Amino acid sequence: CASSLVKGSEDTQYF.

The chain joins TRBV12-2 to TRBJ2-7; TRBD1, the table's D call, was not compared with the DNA. TRBV12-2 is noted as a pseudogene. The CDR3 length is 15 residues. The CDR3 nucleotides are TGTGCAAGTCGCCCCCAGACAGGCATACCCTACGAGCAGTACTTC. This translates into CASRPQTGIPYEQYF.

The chain is built from TRBV5-6 and TRBJ2-3; D unclear. The CDR3 has 12 amino acids. Trimming removed 3 bases at V and 6 bases at J, with 8 bases between. Germline V gene sequence: CDR1 SGHDT, CDR2 YYEEEE. Here the CDR3 reads CASSYAIDTQYF. CDR3 bases: TGTGCCAGCAGCTATGCTATCGATACGCAGTATTTT.

This chain joins TRBV4-3 and TRBJ1-4, with D perhaps TRBD1 (6 bases). V was trimmed by 0 bases and J by 5 bases, leaving 16 bases between them. Germline CDR1 reads LGHNA; CDR2 reads YSLEER. The CDR3 has 17 residues. The CDR3 spells CASSQDYRAEGNEKLFF. In DNA form, the CDR3 reads TGCGCCAGCAGCCAAGACTACAGGGCAGAGGGGAATGAAAAACTGTTTTTT.

The chain recombines TRBV30 with TRBJ2-3, with D hard to call. Germline V CDR1 and CDR2: GTSNPN, SVGIG (reference sequence). The CDR3 totals 14 residues. V shed 0 bases and J shed 2 bases, with 9 bases lying between them. The CDR3 loop is CAWSVLGFTDTQYF. CDR3 DNA: TGTGCCTGGAGTGTCTTGGGATTCACAGATACGCAGTATTTT.

The V gene is TRBV14, the J gene TRBJ1-2; unclear D gene. The V gene lost 5 bases and the J gene lost 4 bases, with 11 bases spanning the gap. The CDR3 consists of 13 residues. Germline lookup yields CDR1 SGHDN and CDR2 FVKESK. As DNA, the CDR3 is TGTGCCAGCAGCGGGCACCTCAGCTATGGCTACACCTTC. It codes for CASSGHLSYGYTF. Variable domain in full (rest from reference TRBV14 and TRBJ1-2): EAGVTQFPSHSVIEKGQTVTLRCDPISGHDNLYWYRRVMGKEIKFLLHFVKESKQDESGMPNNRFLAERTGGTYSTLKVQPAELEDSGVYFCASSGHLSYGYTFGSGTRLTVV.

This clone showed up just once. The chain uses TRBV9 and TRBJ2-1; D is perhaps TRBD2 (5 bases). This CDR3 is 12 amino acids long. Trimming left V 4 bases short and J 10 bases short, with 12 bases between. Germline loops: CDR1 SGDLS, CDR2 YYNGEE. The CDR3 sequence: CASSSERGEQFF. The CDR3 nucleotides are TGTGCCAGCAGCTCAGAACGCGGGGAGCAGTTCTTC.

The chain couples TRBV6-1 to TRBJ2-1; 9 bases are shared with TRBD1. CDR3 length: 16 residues. After removal of 2 bases from V and 6 bases from J, the junction contained 8 bases not matched to a gene. CDR1 MNHNS and CDR2 SASEGT come from the germline V gene. CDR3 sequence (DNA): TGTGCCAGCAGTGAAATGGAGACAGGGGGTCCCAATGAGCAGTTCTTC. Its translation is CASSEMETGGPNEQFF.

The rearrangement joins TRBV27 to TRBJ2-7; unclear D gene. V lost 4 bases and J lost 0, with 13 bases in between. The length of the CDR3 is 15 residues. Looked up from germline, CDR1 is MNHEY and CDR2 is SMNVEV (reference sequence). The CDR3: CASSYGRPNSYEQYF. CDR3 bases: TGTGCCAGCAGTTACGGACGACCTAACTCCTACGAGCAGTACTTC.

The chain combines TRBV13 with TRBJ2-7, with TRBD2 matching 10 bases. Germline V lookup: CDR1 PRHDT, CDR2 FYEKMQ (reference sequence). V dropped 3 bases and J dropped 3; count of bases not matched to a gene: 11. The CDR3 totals 17 residues. This CDR3 is CASSFGRSSGSIYEQYF. In DNA form, the CDR3 reads TGTGCCAGCAGCTTTGGGAGATCTAGCGGGAGTATCTACGAGCAGTACTTC.

The V and J genes are TRBV19 and TRBJ1-5, with TRBD1 as a possible D gene (6 bases). This CDR3 spans 14 amino acids. Trimming stripped 7 bases from V and 2 bases from J, with 12 bases between. Looked up from germline, CDR1 is LNHDA and CDR2 is SQIVND (reference sequence). CDR3 amino acids: CASIQTGGNQPQHF. The CDR3, as DNA: TGTGCCAGTATCCAGACAGGCGGCAATCAGCCCCAGCATTTT. Full variable domain (remainder filled in from reference TRBV19 and TRBJ1-5): DGGITQSPKYLFRKEGQNVTLSCEQNLNHDAMYWYRQDPGQGLRLIYYSQIVNDFQKGDIAEGYSVSREKKESFPLTVTSAQKNPTAFYLCASIQTGGNQPQHFGDGTRLSIL.

The chain links TRBV7-9 to TRBJ2-3; D is undetermined. V was trimmed by 11 bases and J by 5 bases, leaving 14 bases between them. The CDR3 is made up of 12 amino acids. Germline loops: CDR1 SEHNR, CDR2 FQNEAQ (reference sequence). The CDR3 bases are TGTGCCTCCCAGTGGGGTGAAGATACGCAGTATTTT. Its protein product is CASQWGEDTQYF.

This chain connects TRBV19 to TRBJ2-1, with D tentatively TRBD2 (6 bases). Germline V gives CDR1 LNHDA, CDR2 SQIVND (reference sequence). The CDR3 has 17 amino acids. V lost 5 bases, J lost 0 bases, and 17 bases lay in between. The CDR3 reads CASSPPGLSYSYNEQFF. CDR3 coding DNA: TGTGCCAGTAGTCCCCCGGGACTGAGCTACTCCTACAATGAGCAGTTCTTC.

V is TRBV11-3 and J is TRBJ2-1; 11 nucleotides agree with TRBD2. Germline V gene data show CDR1 as SGHNT and CDR2 as YENEEA. This CDR3 contains 13 residues. The V and J ends lost 1 base and 10 bases, in that order; junction bases with no gene match: 0. CDR3 in DNA: TGTGCCAGCAGCTTAGGACTAGCGGGGGAGCAGTTCTTC. Translated: CASSLGLAGEQFF.

Notes on this clone: The sample carries other DNA sequences with the same CDR3. The J gene is TRBJ2-7, the V gene TRBV5-4, with 8 bases that match TRBD1. V gave up 3 bases and J gave up 0 bases; unmatched junction bases: 2. The germline gives CDR1 SGHNT, CDR2 YYREEE (reference sequence). CDR3 length: 14 amino acids. The DNA of the CDR3 is TGTGCCAGCAGCTCCGGGACAGGCTCCTACGAGCAGTACTTC. Its translation is CASSSGTGSYEQYF.

The chain recombines TRBV5-1 with TRBJ2-7; possibly TRBD2 for D (6 bases). Germline loops: CDR1 SGHRS, CDR2 YFSETQ. Trimming shortened V by 0 bases and J by 2 bases, and 9 bases separated the two germline ends. The CDR3 runs 14 residues. The CDR3 region is CASSLEGRTYEQYF. In DNA, the CDR3 is TGCGCCAGCAGCTTGGAGGGGAGGACCTACGAGCAGTACTTC.

The V and J genes are TRBV19 and TRBJ1-1, with D possibly being TRBD1 (6 bases). V lost 3 bases and J 6 bases, leaving 17 bases between the germline ends. This CDR3 contains 15 residues. Looked up from germline, CDR1 is LNHDA and CDR2 is SQIVND (reference sequence). CDR3 residues: CASSIFQTGMPEAFF. CDR3 DNA sequence: TGTGCCAGTAGTATTTTCCAAACAGGGATGCCTGAAGCTTTCTTT.

The chain links TRBV11-2 to TRBJ2-2; TRBD2 might be the D (6 bases). Germline-derived CDR1 and CDR2 are SGHAT and FQNNGV. The CDR3 runs 13 residues. Deletions cut 3 bases from V and 6 bases from J, with 8 bases between. The CDR3 coding sequence is TGTGCCAGCAGCTTTTGGAGGGCCGGGGAGCTGTTTTTT. It specifies CASSFWRAGELFF.

The chain combines TRBV4-1 with TRBJ1-2, with a possible D match to TRBD1 (5 bases). The germline V gene has CDR1 MGHRA and CDR2 YSYEKL. V lost 4 bases and J lost 5, with 20 bases in between. The CDR3 extends over 16 amino acids. CDR3 sequence: CASSPGGTGGIYGYTF. The CDR3 bases are TGCGCCAGCAGCCCCGGAGGGACCGGCGGTATATATGGCTACACCTTC.